This T cell receptor (beta chain) was captured by sequencing in a study of blood T cell repertoires in COVID-19. Clones were read by immunoSEQ multiplex PCR, and TCRdb kept only the in-frame ones, dropping some. The profile shows approximately 92,000 clones, around 85% of them singletons. The J segment lost 11 bases and the V segment lost 2 bases, leaving 20 bases of the junction unmatched. CDR3 size: 19 residues. Germline V gives CDR1 SGHVS, CDR2 FNYEAQ. The receptor comes from a woman aged 55-69 years with COVID-19, enrolled during active disease. The gene calls are TRBV7-6 and TRBJ2-1; the match to TRBD2 covers 11 bases. The sample comprised peripheral blood. The chain's CDR3 is CASSLRRASGGSPAYQQFF. In DNA form, the CDR3 reads TGTGCCAGCAGCTTAAGAAGGGCTAGCGGGGGGTCCCCGGCCTACCAGCAGTTCTTC.